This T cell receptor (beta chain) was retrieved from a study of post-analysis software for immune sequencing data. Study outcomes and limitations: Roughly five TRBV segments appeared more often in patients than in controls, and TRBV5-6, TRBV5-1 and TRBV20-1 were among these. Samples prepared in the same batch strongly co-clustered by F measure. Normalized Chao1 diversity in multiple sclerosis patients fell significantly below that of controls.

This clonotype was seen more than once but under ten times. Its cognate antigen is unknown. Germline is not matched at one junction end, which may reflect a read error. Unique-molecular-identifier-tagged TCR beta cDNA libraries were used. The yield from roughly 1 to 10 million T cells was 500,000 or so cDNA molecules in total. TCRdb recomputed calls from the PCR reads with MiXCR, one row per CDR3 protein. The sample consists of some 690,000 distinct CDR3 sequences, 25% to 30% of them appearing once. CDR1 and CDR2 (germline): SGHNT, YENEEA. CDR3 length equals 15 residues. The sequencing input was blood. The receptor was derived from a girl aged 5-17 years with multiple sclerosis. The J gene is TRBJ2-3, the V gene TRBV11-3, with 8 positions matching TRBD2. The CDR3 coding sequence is TGTGCCAGCAGCCTAGAAGCGGGGGCCAGGTATACGCAGTATTTT. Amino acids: CASSLEAGARYTQYF.